This TCR beta chain was identified during a study of CD8 T cells in Susac syndrome. Reverse transcription of about 0.5 to 1 ug RNA used random hexamers. MiXCR was run by TCRdb on the immunoSEQ multiplex PCR reads, yielding one entry per CDR3 protein. The table includes approximately 280,000 distinct CDR3 sequences, approximately 84% detected once. With 6 bases clipped from V and 4 bases from J, the junction kept 11 bases outside the gene matches. CDR1 is SNHLY, CDR2 FYNNEI, per germline. This CDR3 has 15 residues. In its sample, this clonotype was seen once. The sample consisted of CD8+ T cells from PBMCs. The rearrangement joins TRBV2 to TRBJ1-1, with 7 bases aligning to TRBD1. The clonotype was recovered from a human donor with multiple sclerosis. This chain's CDR3 is CASRELTGSGTEAFF. The CDR3, as DNA: TGTGCCAGCAGAGAATTGACAGGGAGCGGCACTGAAGCTTTCTTT.